This TCR beta chain appears in the sequencing data of a study of T cell repertoires in cytomegalovirus infection. Looking at the study overall: Based on public TCR beta signatures, there were indications of CMV infection and of a matching HLA type.

The CDR3 covers 13 residues. Germline V gene sequence: CDR1 MNHEY, CDR2 SMNVEV (reference sequence). Trimming removed 4 bases at V and 3 bases at J, with 10 bases between. TCRdb passed the reads through MiXCR, listing each CDR3 protein once. The sample lists about 770,000 distinct CDR3 sequences; around 29% were seen once. A word on this clonotype: Its antigen is not known.

This receptor was obtained from a human donor in good health (CMV status not recorded). Some clones in this sample may be carry-over from other donors' samples. Sequences were derived from cultured CD8+ T cells from PBMCs, sampled from culture after CMV antigen stimulation. The rearrangement links TRBV27 to TRBJ2-7; D is perhaps TRBD2 (5 bases). This CDR3 is CASSYDGNYEQYF. DNA of the CDR3: TGTGCCAGCAGTTATGACGGGAACTACGAGCAGTACTTC.